These T cell receptor beta chains were read from a single sample in a study of STAT5B mutations in CD4+ large granular lymphocyte leukemia. The table came from immunoSEQ multiplex PCR; TCRdb's copy has only in-frame clones and leaves some out. Of 30,000 to 35,000 clones in the sample, roughly 81% are singletons; the top ten hold 4% to 4.5%. The sequenced sample was CD4+ T cells from blood buffy coats. Receptors were obtained from a human donor in good health. The CDR3 runs from the conserved cysteine through the conserved F or W. The D gene is left open where the match is weak. Size is stated for part of the rows, as once, few or many counts, or as a class when the clone is expanded.

CDR3aa | CDR3nt | abundance | v_gene | d_gene | j_gene
CASSPPGLPAYEQYF | TGTGCCAGCTCACCCCCGGGACTACCTGCCTACGAGCAGTACTTC | NA | TRBV18 | TRBD2 | TRBJ2-7
CASSGDRGQGNTIYF | TGTGCCAGCAGCGGGGACAGGGGGCAGGGAAACACCATATATTTT | NA | TRBV28 | TRBD1 | TRBJ1-3
CASSEAGEAGELFF | TGTGCCAGCAGTGAAGCGGGAGAGGCCGGGGAGCTGTTTTTT | NA | TRBV6-4 | TRBD2 | TRBJ2-2
CASSQGGTWNTEAFF | TGTGCCAGCAGCCAAGGAGGGACATGGAACACTGAAGCTTTCTTT | NA | TRBV14 | NA | TRBJ1-1
CASSFGGGEQYF | TGTGCCAGCAGCTTCGGAGGAGGCGAGCAGTACTTC | NA | TRBV5-6 | NA | TRBJ2-7
CASSLGPSWSSYEQYF | TGTGCCAGCAGTTTAGGGCCTAGCTGGAGCTCCTACGAGCAGTACTTC | few | TRBV27 | NA | TRBJ2-7
CAWSWGQGVYYGYTF | TGTGCCTGGAGTTGGGGGCAGGGGGTATACTATGGCTACACCTTC | NA | TRBV30 | TRBD1 | TRBJ1-2
CASSHPDRERTEAFF | TGCGCCAGCAGTCACCCTGACAGGGAGAGAACTGAAGCTTTCTTT | NA | TRBV23-1 | TRBD1 | TRBJ1-1
CASSLSQTAAIGYTF | TGCGCCAGCAGCTTGTCACAGACAGCGGCGATTGGCTACACCTTC | NA | TRBV5-1 | NA | TRBJ1-2
CASSLRTSGTRETQYF | TGTGCCAGCAGCTTACGGACTAGCGGAACCCGGGAGACCCAGTACTTC | NA | TRBV5-4 | TRBD2 | TRBJ2-5
CASRRGGFGYEQYF | TGTGCCAGCAGGAGGGGCGGGTTCGGCTACGAGCAGTACTTC | NA | TRBV28 | NA | TRBJ2-7
CASRTILREKSSTDTQYF | TGTGCCAGCAGGACCATTTTACGGGAGAAATCGAGCACAGATACGCAGTATTTT | NA | TRBV11-2 | NA | TRBJ2-3
CASSTPGTSIYEQYF | TGTGCCAGCAGCACTCCCGGGACTAGCATATACGAGCAGTACTTC | few | TRBV5-8 | TRBD2 | TRBJ2-7
CASSWEASGANVLTF | TGCGCCAGCAGCTGGGAGGCCTCTGGGGCCAACGTCCTGACTTTC | NA | TRBV5-1 | NA | TRBJ2-6
CASSRTGYEQYF | TGTGCCAGCAGTCGAACAGGCTACGAGCAGTACTTC | NA | TRBV7-9 | NA | TRBJ2-7
CATSSPGTSGTDTQYF | TGTGCCACCAGCAGTCCCGGGACTAGCGGCACAGATACGCAGTATTTT | NA | TRBV15 | TRBD2 | TRBJ2-3
CASTGRVVGEKLFF | TGTGCCAGCACTGGGAGGGTTGTGGGTGAAAAACTGTTTTTT | NA | TRBV25-1 | NA | TRBJ1-4
CASSSNPTDNYGYTF | TGTGCCAGCAGCTCGAACCCAACAGATAACTATGGCTACACCTTC | NA | TRBV7-8 | NA | TRBJ1-2
CSVAIGLAGGLNNEQFF | TGCAGCGTTGCCATCGGACTAGCGGGAGGCCTTAACAATGAGCAGTTCTTC | NA | TRBV29-1 | TRBD2 | TRBJ2-1
CASKLGGADTEAFF | TGTGCCAGTAAGTTGGGGGGCGCAGACACTGAAGCTTTCTTT | NA | TRBV19 | NA | TRBJ1-1
CASSYSIPQGRFNQPQHF | TGTGCCAGCAGTTACTCGATACCGCAGGGGCGGTTTAATCAGCCCCAGCATTTT | NA | TRBV6-7 | NA | TRBJ1-5
CASSESPGGENIQYF | TGTGCCAGCAGTGAATCTCCTGGCGGGGAAAACATTCAGTACTTC | NA | TRBV6-1 | NA | TRBJ2-4
CASSPGTGESQRYF | TGCGCCAGCAGTCCGGGGACAGGGGAGTCACAACGGTACTTC | few | TRBV5-1 | TRBD1 | TRBJ2-7
CAWSTGTGSFNQPQHF | TGTGCCTGGAGTACCGGGACAGGGAGTTTCAATCAGCCCCAGCATTTT | few | TRBV30 | TRBD1 | TRBJ1-5
CASRIQGFSNQPQHF | TGTGCCAGCAGGATACAGGGGTTTAGCAATCAGCCCCAGCATTTT | once | TRBV6-1 | TRBD1 | TRBJ1-5
CASGQGRAGGNEQFF | TGTGCCAGCGGACAGGGCCGAGCAGGGGGCAATGAGCAGTTCTTC | once | TRBV6-1 | TRBD1 | TRBJ2-1
CASSLGGGYEQYF | TGTGCCAGCAGCTTAGGGGGGGGGTACGAGCAGTACTTC | NA | TRBV7-2 | TRBD2 | TRBJ2-7